The 24 T cell receptor beta chains below were found in one sample sequenced in a study of blood T cells in healthy people across ages. The authors ran a second PCR of 7 to 11 cycles using a sample-barcoded 5' primer and a J-beta primer mix. TCRdb recomputed calls from the 5' RACE reads with MiXCR, one row per CDR3 protein. The sample consists of 1.5 million to 2 million distinct CDR3 sequences, about 31% of them appearing once. Sequenced material: blood. These receptors originate from a woman younger than 45 in good health.

This clonotype was seen just once. A much larger clone sits a single nucleotide away, making a read error possible. The V and J genes are TRBV4-1 and TRBJ2-5; 7 bases match TRBD1. The J call is uncertain, as TRBJ2-7 better fits the DNA end. Germline V gene sequence: CDR1 MGHRA, CDR2 YSYEKL. This CDR3 is built from 16 residues. The CDR3, as DNA: TGCGCCAGCAGCCAAGATTGGTCGGGACAGACTTACGAGCAGTACTTC. This translates into CASSQDWSGQTYEQYF.

There are many counts of this clonotype. The chain combines TRBV10-1 with TRBJ2-3; 11 bases are shared with TRBD2. The trim removed 6 bases at V and 3 bases at J, leaving 5 bases unmatched. This CDR3 has 15 amino acids. CDR1 is WNHNN, CDR2 SYGVQD, per germline (reference sequence). CDR3 residues: CASSVTSGGTDTQYF. The DNA of the CDR3 is TGCGCCAGCAGCGTAACTAGCGGGGGAACAGATACGCAGTATTTT.

This clonotype was detected ten times or more. The gene calls are TRBV7-2 and TRBJ2-3; 8 bases align to TRBD2. J lost 0 bases, V lost 8 bases, and 7 bases had no gene match. Germline V lookup: CDR1 SGHTA, CDR2 FQGNSA. The CDR3 consists of 15 residues. In DNA, the CDR3 is TGTGCCAGCGGAAGAGCTAGCGGGAGCACAGATACGCAGTATTTT. It is translated as CASGRASGSTDTQYF.

Of note for this clonotype: This may come from a read error, since a much larger clone is one base off. The chain has TRBV15 and TRBJ2-1; 8 bases match TRBD2. The CDR3 sequence is 16 residues long. Germline V gene data show CDR1 as LNHNV and CDR2 as YYDKDF (reference sequence). This CDR3 reads CATSRGLAGSYNGQFF. CDR3 bases: TGTGCCACCAGCAGAGGTCTAGCGGGTTCCTACAATGGGCAGTTCTTC.

Remarks on this clonotype: This may arise from a read error, as a much more abundant clone is one base away. This sequence joins TRBV3-1 and TRBJ1-6; D perhaps matches TRBD1 (5 bases). Germline CDR1 LGHDT, CDR2 YNNKEL (reference sequence). The CDR3 totals 14 residues. CDR3: CAGSLGTTTSPLHF. The CDR3 DNA follows: TGTGCCGGCAGTCTTGGGACTACGACTTCACCCCTCCACTTT.

This clonotype was seen more than once but under ten times. V is TRBV20-1 and J is TRBJ2-7; 10 bases line up with TRBD1. Trimming took 6 bases from V and 6 from J; bases not matched to a gene: 5. CDR1 DFQATT and CDR2 SNEGSKA come from the germline V gene (reference sequence). The CDR3 runs 12 residues. The CDR3 here is CSASTGGSEQYF. As DNA, the CDR3 is TGCAGTGCCTCGACAGGGGGCAGCGAGCAGTACTTC.

There are a few counts of this clonotype. This rearrangement joins TRBV12-3 or TRBV12-4 to TRBJ1-2, with a possible D match to TRBD1 (6 bases). The ends were cut back, 2 bases at V and 8 bases at J, with 12 bases in the middle. The CDR3 has 13 amino acids. CDR3 region: CASSLNREGGYTF. DNA of the CDR3: TGTGCCAGCAGTTTAAACAGGGAGGGAGGCTACACCTTC.

The V gene is TRBV7-3, the J gene TRBJ2-6; 8 positions match TRBD2. This CDR3 is 20 amino acids long. Germline loops: CDR1 SGHTA, CDR2 FQGTGA. J was trimmed by 0 bases and V by 10 bases; bases with no gene match: 20. The CDR3 here is CAISPAGGRRTFSGANVLTF. DNA for the CDR3: TGTGCCATTAGCCCCGCGGGAGGCAGGAGGACCTTCTCTGGGGCCAACGTCCTGACTTTC.

In regard to this clonotype: A much larger clone sits a single nucleotide away, making a read error possible. CDR3 coding DNA: TGTGCCAGCAGGTTTTCAGGCCGGAAGGAAAAACTGTTTTTT. As protein: CASRFSGRKEKLFF. The rearrangement uses TRBV28 and TRBJ1-4; D is ambiguous. CDR3 length: 14 amino acids. Germline V gives CDR1 MDHEN, CDR2 SYDVKM. The V end lost 6 bases, the J end lost 8 bases, and 16 bases lay between the germline ends.

With respect to this clonotype: Because the CDR3 is missing its conserved closing phenylalanine or tryptophan, this is likely a read error. The gene calls are TRBV7-9 and TRBJ2-7, with 7 bases that match TRBD1. The J call may be incorrect, as the DNA end agrees better with TRBJ2-5. The CDR3 covers 14 residues. Looked up from germline, CDR1 is SEHNR and CDR2 is FQNEAQ (reference sequence). In DNA form, the CDR3 reads TGTGCCAGCAGCGAGACGACAGGGCTAGAGACCCAGTACTGC. This codes for CASSETTGLETQYC.

This clonotype was picked up many times. The chain employs TRBV10-3 and TRBJ2-3, with D tentatively TRBD1 (6 bases). Germline V CDR1 and CDR2: ENHRY, SYGVKD. Trimming stripped 4 bases from V and 2 bases from J, with 16 bases between. This CDR3 comprises 16 residues. The CDR3 bases are TGTGCCATCAGTGCCCAGGGGCAGGGTTACACAGATACGCAGTATTTT. Protein sequence: CAISAQGQGYTDTQYF.

This clonotype came up a few times. This chain connects TRBV4-1 to TRBJ1-1, with 8 bases fitting TRBD1. Germline loops: CDR1 MGHRA, CDR2 YSYEKL. With 1 base clipped from V and 0 bases from J, the junction kept 13 bases outside the gene matches. This CDR3 region has 19 residues. The CDR3, as DNA: TGCGCCAGCAGCCAAGTGGACAGGGAATACGTTTACATGAACACTGAAGCTTTCTTT. Amino acid sequence: CASSQVDREYVYMNTEAFF.

The chain joins TRBV11-2 to TRBJ2-1; D possibly corresponds to TRBD2 (5 bases). CDR1 and CDR2 from the germline V gene are SGHAT and FQNNGV. This CDR3 is 14 amino acids long. V was clipped by 2 bases and J by 8 bases, with 13 bases between them. CDR3 sequence: CASSLTRAADEQFF. CDR3 nucleotides: TGTGCCAGCAGCTTAACTAGGGCGGCCGATGAGCAGTTCTTC.

The J gene is TRBJ2-1, the V gene TRBV6-5; TRBD2 agrees at 9 bases. Losses at the gene ends were 3 bases for V and 8 bases for J; bases not matched to a gene: 8. In germline, CDR1 is MNHEY, CDR2 SVGAGI. This CDR3 spans 15 amino acids. CDR3 region: CASSYAGGRHDEQFF. The CDR3 DNA reads TGTGCCAGCAGTTATGCGGGGGGGCGCCACGATGAGCAGTTCTTC.

Written as DNA, the CDR3 is TGCGCCAGCAGCCAAGAGTCCCGGCTAAACTATGGCTACACCTTC. It codes for CASSQESRLNYGYTF. V is TRBV4-1 and J is TRBJ1-2; D remains unclear. The length of the CDR3 is 15 residues. V lost 0 bases and J 2 bases, leaving 10 bases between the germline ends. Germline CDR1 is MGHRA and CDR2 is YSYEKL.

This clonotype has a count of ten or more. The V gene is TRBV12-3 or TRBV12-4, the J gene TRBJ2-6; D unclear. V was cut by 1 base and J by 4 bases, with 8 bases left in between. This CDR3 is 15 amino acids long. CDR3 loop: CASSLGPPGANVLTF. The CDR3 DNA reads as TGTGCCAGCAGTTTAGGCCCGCCGGGGGCCAACGTCCTGACTTTC.

The chain employs TRBV6-5 and TRBJ1-2, with D tentatively TRBD1 (5 bases). Germline V gene lookup returns CDR1 MNHEY and CDR2 SVGAGI. The V gene lost 0 bases and the J gene lost 8 bases, with 10 bases spanning the gap. This CDR3 is 13 amino acids long. The DNA for the CDR3 is TGTGCCAGCAGTTACTCGATTAGGACAGGCTACACCTTC. Translation: CASSYSIRTGYTF.

The chain combines TRBV12-3 or TRBV12-4 with TRBJ2-6; D perhaps matches TRBD2 (5 bases). V was cut by 1 base and J by 4 bases, with 5 bases left in between. CDR3 size: 14 residues. The CDR3 DNA sequence: TGTGCCAGCAGTTTAGGGAGGGGGGCCAACGTCCTGACTTTC. It codes for CASSLGRGANVLTF.

The chain joins TRBV7-9 to TRBJ2-1, with D perhaps matching TRBD2 (6 bases). Germline CDR1 and CDR2: SEHNR and FQNEAQ (reference sequence). Deletions cut 2 bases from V and 4 bases from J, with 15 bases between. CDR3 length equals 16 residues. CDR3 loop: CASSLRGSGIYNEQFF. CDR3 in DNA: TGTGCCAGCAGCTTACGGGGGTCAGGGATTTACAATGAGCAGTTCTTC.

The rearrangement uses TRBV2 and TRBJ2-7, with a tentative D call TRBD2 (7 bases). Trimming cost V 11 bases and J 0 bases, with 32 bases left between them. CDR1 and CDR2 from the germline V gene are SNHLY and FYNNEI. The CDR3 has 19 amino acids. CDR3 loop: CAALIGGGQAHLSSYEQYF. The CDR3 region has the DNA TGTGCCGCGCTTATAGGGGGGGGACAAGCTCATCTCAGCTCCTACGAGCAGTACTTC.

This clonotype was counted a few times. The J gene is TRBJ1-2, the V gene TRBV7-3, with D uncertain. CDR1 is SGHTA and CDR2 is FQGTGA in the germline V gene. The CDR3 is 15 residues long. Trimming stripped 2 bases from V and 8 bases from J, with 18 bases between. The CDR3: CASSLSVSGSKGYTF. CDR3 nucleotides: TGTGCCAGCAGCTTATCAGTTTCGGGGTCCAAAGGCTACACCTTC.

This clonotype was detected only a few times. The CDR3 DNA is TGTGCCAGCAGCCCGCAAACAGGGTATGAGCAGTTCTTC. It translates to CASSPQTGYEQFF. The genes are TRBV7-3 and TRBJ2-1; weak D call: TRBD1 (6 bases). Germline CDR1 and CDR2: SGHTA and FQGTGA. V was cut by 5 bases and J by 8 bases, with 13 bases left in between. This CDR3 contains 13 residues.

The rearrangement joins TRBV20-1 to TRBJ2-3, with 12 bases matching TRBD1. Germline lookup yields CDR1 DFQATT and CDR2 SNEGSKA (reference sequence). J lost 6 bases, V lost 6 bases, and 22 bases had no gene match. This CDR3 region has 19 residues. The CDR3 DNA sequence: TGCAGTGCCGACCATCCTGTTCGGGATCGGGGACAGGGGGCGGATACGCAGTATTTT. The encoded protein is CSADHPVRDRGQGADTQYF.

The rearrangement joins TRBV5-1 to TRBJ1-4; 7 nucleotides agree with TRBD1. The CDR3 spans 15 residues. CDR1 is SGHRS, CDR2 YFSETQ, per germline. Trimming removed 4 bases from V and 7 bases from J; junction bases left unmatched: 10. CDR3 in DNA: TGCGCCAGCAGCAGGATGGGACAGCTAGCTGAAAAACTGTTTTTT. This codes for CASSRMGQLAEKLFF.